This is a list of T cell receptor beta chains from one sample in a study of cytomegalovirus exposure and HLA in healthy donors. Using immunoSEQ multiplex PCR, the repertoire was profiled, and TCRdb retains in-frame clones only, with some absent. This table has 150,000 or so clones, around nine tenths appearing once. The sequencing sample was made of PBMCs. Every receptor here comes from a man younger than 35 in good health and CMV-seropositive. CDR3s include the opening cysteine and the closing phenylalanine or tryptophan. D genes are given only for firm matches. A row's size may be missing; if present it is once, few, many or a size class.

>once|TRBJ1-3|TRBV28|-
CASSSYPLTEWRNTIYF
TGTGCCAGCAGTTCCTACCCCTTGACAGAGTGGCGAAACACCATATATTTT
>-|TRBJ2-7|TRBV2|TRBD1
CASGGQAISEYF
TGTGCCAGCGGGGGACAGGCTATCTCCGAGTACTTC
>-|TRBJ1-1|TRBV29-1|-
CSVDRQNTEAFF
TGCAGCGTTGATAGACAGAACACTGAAGCTTTCTTT
>-|TRBJ1-4|TRBV9|TRBD1
CASSAIGQGGAEKLFF
TGTGCCAGCAGCGCTATCGGACAGGGAGGGGCCGAAAAACTGTTTTTT
>-|TRBJ1-2|TRBV30|TRBD1
CAWGQDRGYTF
TGTGCCTGGGGACAGGATAGAGGCTACACCTTC
>-|TRBJ2-1|TRBV9|TRBD2
CASGGLAVYNEQFF
TGTGCCAGCGGCGGACTAGCGGTATACAATGAGCAGTTCTTC
>-|TRBJ2-3|TRBV4-1|TRBD2
CASSQGVAGVGDTQYF
TGCGCCAGCAGCCAAGGCGTAGCGGGGGTAGGGGATACGCAGTATTTT
>-|TRBJ2-5|TRBV6-5|TRBD2
CASTSTSGGAETQYF
TGTGCCAGCACCTCAACTAGCGGGGGGGCGGAGACCCAGTACTTC
>once|TRBJ2-7|TRBV7-9|TRBD1
CASSLGTGSTREQYF
TGTGCCAGCAGCTTAGGGACAGGTAGTACCAGGGAGCAGTACTTC
>once|TRBJ2-5|TRBV19|-
CASSALGEVETQYF
TGTGCCAGTAGTGCCCTTGGGGAGGTAGAGACCCAGTACTTC
>-|TRBJ2-3|TRBV7-2|-
CASDPRGGGDTQYF
TGTGCCAGCGACCCTAGGGGGGGCGGGGATACGCAGTATTTT
>-|TRBJ2-3|TRBV5-1|-
CASSLDSSSTDTQYF
TGCGCCAGCAGCTTGGACAGTTCTAGCACAGATACGCAGTATTTT
>once|TRBJ2-7|TRBV6-1|TRBD1
CASSRQGDIDEQYF
TGTGCCAGCTCTAGACAGGGGGATATCGACGAGCAGTACTTC
>-|TRBJ2-1|TRBV4-1|TRBD2
CASSGKSGSSYNEQFF
TGCGCCAGCAGCGGGAAGAGCGGGAGCTCTTACAATGAGCAGTTCTTC
>-|TRBJ1-1|TRBV28|TRBD1
CATSEIKLGQAEAFF
TGTGCCACCTCCGAGATTAAATTAGGACAGGCTGAAGCTTTCTTT
>once|TRBJ2-1|TRBV27|TRBD1
CASIPRGFNEQFF
TGTGCCAGCATTCCCAGGGGGTTCAATGAGCAGTTCTTC
>-|TRBJ2-1|TRBV28|TRBD2
CASRLGLAGDEQFF
TGTGCCAGCAGGCTCGGACTAGCGGGCGATGAGCAGTTCTTC
>-|TRBJ2-2|TRBV4-3|-
CASRVDTYTGELFF
TGCGCCAGCAGAGTAGACACCTACACCGGGGAGCTGTTTTTT
>-|TRBJ2-7|TRBV2|TRBD2
CASRDVGGLAVSYEQYF
TGTGCCAGCAGGGACGTGGGAGGACTAGCGGTTAGTTACGAGCAGTACTTC
>few|TRBJ2-7|TRBV7-9|TRBD2
CASSLALAGGYIEQYF
TGTGCCAGCAGCTTAGCGCTTGCGGGAGGGTATATCGAGCAGTACTTC
>-|TRBJ2-2|TRBV4-3|-
CASSKRQGGFGELFF
TGCGCCAGCAGCAAACGCCAGGGAGGCTTCGGGGAGCTGTTTTTT
>-|TRBJ1-3|TRBV4-1|-
CASSQTGSGNTIYF
TGCGCCAGCAGCCAGACGGGCTCTGGAAACACCATATATTTT
>-|TRBJ2-7|TRBV19|-
CASSIASGAYEQYF
TGTGCCAGTAGTATAGCCAGCGGAGCCTACGAGCAGTACTTC
>-|TRBJ1-1|TRBV7-3|-
CASRPGRWRNTEAFF
TGTGCCAGCAGGCCGGGAAGGTGGAGGAACACTGAAGCTTTCTTT
>few|TRBJ1-4|TRBV9|TRBD1
CASSASRDSATNEKLFF
TGTGCCAGCAGCGCGTCCCGGGACAGTGCAACTAATGAAAAACTGTTTTTT
>-|TRBJ2-1|TRBV14|-
CASSRGPYNEQFF
TGTGCCAGCAGCCGCGGGCCGTACAATGAGCAGTTCTTC
>-|TRBJ2-7|TRBV2|TRBD1
CASSSQGADFPSEQYF
TGTGCCAGCAGTTCCCAGGGGGCAGATTTCCCGAGCGAGCAGTACTTC
>once|TRBJ2-1|TRBV2|-
CASNPYSYNEQFF
TGTGCCAGCAATCCTTACTCATACAATGAGCAGTTCTTC
>-|TRBJ2-5|TRBV5-6|-
CASSSDLEAGQETQYF
TGTGCCAGCAGCTCGGATTTGGAGGCGGGACAAGAGACCCAGTACTTC
>-|TRBJ1-1|TRBV29-1|-
CSVVGTGTEAFF
TGCAGCGTTGTCGGCACGGGAACTGAAGCTTTCTTT
>few|TRBJ2-7|TRBV6-1|-
CASTKSGQTYEQYF
TGTGCCAGCACCAAGAGCGGGCAGACCTACGAGCAGTACTTC
>-|TRBJ2-7|TRBV2|-
CASIRSIYEQYF
TGTGCCAGCATCCGCAGTATCTACGAGCAGTACTTC
>-|TRBJ2-7|TRBV27|-
CASRHTPSREQYF
TGTGCCAGCAGACACACCCCTAGTCGGGAGCAGTACTTC
>-|TRBJ2-6|TRBV6-5|-
CASSYLRSGANVLTF
TGTGCCAGCAGTTACCTCAGGTCAGGGGCCAACGTCCTGACTTTC
>-|TRBJ1-1|TRBV4-1|-
CASSQGAGGLGDTEAFF
TGCGCCAGCAGCCAAGGAGCGGGCGGGCTGGGGGACACTGAAGCTTTCTTT
>-|TRBJ1-1|TRBV5-1|-
CASNVQGRNTEAFF
TGCGCCAGCAATGTACAGGGAAGGAACACTGAAGCTTTCTTT
>-|TRBJ2-7|TRBV25-1|-
CASSEDYNLYEQYF
TGTGCCAGCAGTGAAGACTACAATCTCTACGAGCAGTACTTC
>-|TRBJ2-2|TRBV5-6|-
CASSFGWPPAGELFF
TGTGCCAGCAGCTTTGGCTGGCCCCCAGCCGGGGAGCTGTTTTTT
>-|TRBJ2-2|TRBV5-1|-
CASSLDYSSTGELFF
TGCGCCAGCAGCTTGGACTATTCGAGCACCGGGGAGCTGTTTTTT
>-|TRBJ2-7|TRBV25-1|-
CASSRGGSYEQYF
TGTGCCAGCTCCCGAGGAGGCTCCTACGAGCAGTACTTC
>-|TRBJ1-4|TRBV13|TRBD1
CASSSSGTGGRTNEKLFF
TGTGCCAGCAGCTCGTCCGGGACAGGGGGTCGTACTAATGAAAAACTGTTTTTT
>once|TRBJ2-1|TRBV29-1|TRBD2
CSVRLAGRHNEQFF
TGCAGCGTTAGACTAGCGGGACGTCACAATGAGCAGTTCTTC
>-|TRBJ1-2|TRBV6-5|-
CASSYSSRAYGYTF
TGTGCCAGCAGTTACTCGAGCAGGGCCTATGGCTACACCTTC
>-|TRBJ1-4|TRBV4-3|TRBD1
CASSSRPGQGYEKLFF
TGCGCCAGCAGCTCCCGTCCGGGACAGGGGTATGAAAAACTGTTTTTT
>-|TRBJ2-1|TRBV9|TRBD2
CASSGLAGFNEQFF
TGTGCCAGCAGCGGACTAGCGGGGTTCAATGAGCAGTTCTTC
>-|TRBJ2-1|TRBV19|TRBD1
CASSPRPGQGGNEQFF
TGTGCCAGTAGCCCTCGCCCGGGACAGGGGGGCAATGAGCAGTTCTTC
>-|TRBJ2-2|TRBV4-3|-
CASSQDAGGNSPGELFF
TGCGCCAGCAGCCAAGATGCAGGGGGGAATTCCCCCGGGGAGCTGTTTTTT
>-|TRBJ2-1|TRBV5-6|-
CASSPLLRAGSYNEQFF
TGTGCCAGCAGCCCCCTTTTGCGGGCCGGCAGCTACAATGAGCAGTTCTTC